The 14 T cell receptor beta chains below all came from one sample that was sequenced in a study of vaccination and CD4 T cells after COVID-19 (dated by TCRdb to 2022 to 2024). What this sample's treatment or condition label stands for: roughly 10-day PBMC culture with coronavirus spike peptide pools or control peptides (ViraFEST assay). No antigen has been assigned to these receptors. Library creation used PCR. Reads for this sample came from an Illumina iSeq 100. DNA from cultured CD4+ T cells underwent TCR sequencing with the Oncomine TCR Beta short-read assay at the Johns Hopkins FTIC core. In-frame beta chains were kept once TCRdb had trimmed the public reads at Q25 with fastp and called clones with MiXCR. Rows with one shared CDR3 protein collapse into an entry with the most common genes and DNA. This sample holds approximately 9,300 distinct CDR3 sequences; over 65% were observed only once. Over 20% of the sample is held by the ten biggest clonotypes.

Sequenced: CD4+ T cells from blood, cultured in vitro. The receptors come from a human donor who had recovered from COVID-19.

The chain has TRBV10-1 and TRBJ1-1; D ambiguous. The V gene lost 0 bases and the J gene lost 1 base, with 21 bases spanning the gap. Germline V gene data show CDR1 as WNHNN and CDR2 as SYGVQD (reference sequence). This CDR3 spans 19 amino acids. The CDR3 protein is CASSESWTSPWRRNTEAFF. CDR3 nucleotide sequence: TGCGCCAGCAGTGAGTCTTGGACTTCCCCATGGCGGAGGAACACTGAAGCTTTCTTT.

This clonotype was seen more than once but under ten times. V is TRBV20-1 and J is TRBJ1-1; D unclear. Trimming removed 5 bases from V and 0 bases from J, with 7 bases in between. The CDR3 covers 12 residues. CDR1 is DFQATT, CDR2 SNEGSKA, per germline (reference sequence). CDR3 protein: CSAYSLNTEAFF. The CDR3, as DNA: TGCAGTGCTTATAGTTTGAACACTGAAGCTTTCTTT.

This clonotype was seen just once. V usage is TRBV2 and J usage is TRBJ1-1; TRBD1 matches 12 bases. This CDR3 is 16 amino acids long. CDR1 and CDR2 from the germline V gene are SNHLY and FYNNEI. Unmatched junction bases numbered 5, after V lost 2 bases and J lost 4 bases. The CDR3 DNA reads as TGTGCCAGCAGTGAACCGGGACAGGGGGCGAGCACTGAAGCTTTCTTT. Translating gives CASSEPGQGASTEAFF.

The chain carries TRBV6-1 and TRBJ2-5, with D possibly TRBD1 on 5 matching bases. The CDR3 runs 13 residues. Germline assignment: CDR1 MNHNS and CDR2 SASEGT. V was cut by 8 bases and J by 5 bases, with 15 bases left in between. The CDR3 is CASGRRGRETQYF. CDR3 sequence (DNA): TGTGCCAGCGGACGAAGGGGAAGGGAGACCCAGTACTTC.

The count of this clonotype is one. The J gene is TRBJ2-4, the V gene TRBV21-1; the D call in the table, TRBD1, was not verified against the DNA. TRBV21-1 is labeled a pseudogene. The CDR3 length is 18 residues. The CDR3 DNA reads TGTGCCAGCAGCCTTTTCCCTACTGTCTATTGTGCCAAAAACATTCAGTACTTC. Translated, it gives CASSLFPTVYCAKNIQYF.

This clonotype is medium-sized. This chain uses TRBV19 with TRBJ1-1; D gene ambiguous. The CDR3 is made up of 12 amino acids. From germline, CDR1 is LNHDA and CDR2 SQIVND (reference sequence). Trimming left V 4 bases short and J 0 bases short, with 3 bases between. The CDR3 sequence is CASSRVNTEAFF. For the CDR3, the DNA is TGTGCCAGTAGTAGAGTGAACACTGAAGCTTTCTTT.

This clonotype was observed a handful of times. V usage is TRBV27 and J usage is TRBJ2-7; D is perhaps TRBD2 (7 bases). Trimming took 10 bases from V and 5 from J, leaving 18 bases between them. This CDR3 comprises 13 residues. CDR1 MNHEY and CDR2 SMNVEV come from the germline V gene (reference sequence). The CDR3 coding sequence is TGTGCCACCCCGGGGAGGGGGGCGAACGAGCAGTACTTC. Encoded protein: CATPGRGANEQYF.

This chain joins TRBV7-2 and TRBJ2-1, with D perhaps TRBD1 (6 bases). The J call could be wrong; TRBJ2-7 is a better fit for the DNA end. The CDR3 is made up of 14 amino acids. The V gene's germline CDR1 is SGHTA and CDR2 FQGNSA. The CDR3 region is CASSPRSGQYEQYF. CDR3 coding DNA: TGTGCCAGCAGCCCGCGGTCGGGACAATACGAGCAGTACTTC.

This sequence joins TRBV14 and TRBJ1-1, with TRBD1 identical over 9 bases. Germline CDR1 SGHDN, CDR2 FVKESK. J was trimmed by 6 bases and V by 1 base; bases with no gene match: 6. The CDR3 is 15 residues long. CDR3 bases: TGTGCCAGCAGCCAAGCACAGGGGGCTTACTCTGAAGCTTTCTTT. Translated, it gives CASSQAQGAYSEAFF.

The CDR3 sequence is CASSVLTTYNEQFF. CDR3 DNA sequence: TGTGCCAGCAGTGTCTTGACGACCTACAATGAGCAGTTCTTC. This chain uses TRBV2 with TRBJ2-1, with D hard to call. The CDR3 spans 14 residues. The germline V and J ends were trimmed by 4 bases and 2 bases, with 9 bases remaining between them. Per germline, CDR1 SNHLY and CDR2 FYNNEI.

Here the CDR3 reads CASSLSPRGGRTDTQYF. The CDR3 coding sequence is TGTGCCAGCAGCCTAAGTCCCCGGGGGGGCCGGACAGATACGCAGTATTTT. This chain links TRBV7-6 with TRBJ2-3; TRBD2 matches 8 bases. Germline V CDR1 and CDR2: SGHVS, FNYEAQ. V lost 5 bases and J lost 3; bases outside the gene matches: 13. The CDR3 is 17 amino acids.

The chain employs TRBV6-1 and TRBJ1-4, with D possibly TRBD1 on 5 matching bases. The CDR3 is 15 amino acids. Trimming took off 3 bases at V and 8 bases at J, with 16 bases between the two ends. Looked up from germline, CDR1 is MNHNS and CDR2 is SASEGT. CDR3 sequence: CASSEVWGVGEKLFF. DNA of the CDR3: TGTGCCAGCAGTGAGGTTTGGGGCGTGGGCGAAAAACTGTTTTTT.

This sequence joins TRBV20-1 and TRBJ1-2; D is perhaps TRBD1 (6 bases). V shed 3 bases and J shed 2 bases, with 10 bases lying between them. Germline CDR1 is DFQATT and CDR2 is SNEGSKA (reference sequence). The CDR3 extends over 13 amino acids. Here the CDR3 reads CSARGQSNYGYTF. The CDR3, as DNA: TGCAGTGCTAGGGGACAATCGAACTATGGCTACACCTTC.

This clonotype has a single count. The V call is TRBV20-1, the J call TRBJ2-1, with 8 bases aligning to TRBD2. Germline CDR1 and CDR2: DFQATT and SNEGSKA (reference sequence). The CDR3 covers 13 residues. The CDR3 reads CSAERGYYNEQFF. DNA of the CDR3: TGCAGCGCAGAGCGGGGGTATTACAATGAGCAGTTCTTC.